One sample yielded the 32 T cell receptor beta chains listed below, sequenced in a study of blood T cell repertoires in COVID-19. Generated by immunoSEQ multiplex PCR, the TCRdb table keeps only in-frame clones and is missing some. The data contain about 33,000 clones, around 85% of them singletons. Material: peripheral blood. The receptor set was obtained from a human donor in a cohort sampled during active COVID-19.

V gene TRBV6-5 combines with J gene TRBJ1-1, with D possibly matching TRBD1 (6 bases). V dropped 4 bases and J dropped 1 base, with 13 bases sitting between them. Germline V gives CDR1 MNHEY, CDR2 SVGAGI. The CDR3 is made up of 15 amino acids. CDR3 residues: CASSFWTAANTEAFF. The CDR3 DNA reads TGTGCCAGCAGTTTTTGGACAGCGGCGAACACTGAAGCTTTCTTT.

The rearrangement joins TRBV7-2 to TRBJ2-7; TRBD2 aligns across 7 bases. The CDR3 has 16 amino acids. CDR1 is SGHTA and CDR2 is FQGNSA in the germline V gene. The trim removed 4 bases at V and 0 bases at J, leaving 9 bases unmatched. CDR3 nucleotide sequence: TGTGCCAGCAGCTGGGGGGGGGACTCGAGCTCCTACGAGCAGTACTTC. It encodes CASSWGGDSSSYEQYF.

The chain uses TRBV5-1 and TRBJ1-5; D not certain. V gave up 0 bases and J gave up 6 bases, with 7 bases separating them. CDR1 is SGHRS and CDR2 is YFSETQ in the germline V gene. CDR3 length: 13 amino acids. The CDR3 sequence: CASSLGGFQPQHF. Written as DNA, the CDR3 is TGCGCCAGCAGCTTGGGAGGGTTTCAGCCCCAGCATTTT.

V gene TRBV12-3 or TRBV12-4 combines with J gene TRBJ2-1; tentative D call: TRBD1 (5 bases). This CDR3 has 11 amino acids. The ends were cut back, 11 bases at V and 8 bases at J, with 13 bases in the middle. CDR3 amino acids: CASRKGYEQFF. The CDR3 DNA is TGTGCCTCCCGGAAGGGGTATGAGCAGTTCTTC.

The chain uses TRBV19 and TRBJ1-2, with 7 bases lining up with TRBD1. V was pared by 3 bases and J by 1 base, with 8 bases of the junction left unmatched. The CDR3 length is 16 residues. The germline V gene encodes CDR1 LNHDA and CDR2 SQIVND (reference sequence). The CDR3 DNA sequence: TGTGCCAGTAGTATGGGGGACAGTTGGATTAACTATGGCTACACCTTC. Translation gives CASSMGDSWINYGYTF.

The V gene is TRBV7-8, the J gene TRBJ2-3, with 12 nucleotides matching TRBD2. V dropped 5 bases and J dropped 5; count of bases not matched to a gene: 2. CDR3 length equals 14 residues. Germline V CDR1 and CDR2: SGHVS, FQNEAQ. CDR3 in amino acids: CASSTLAGGDTQYF. In DNA form, the CDR3 reads TGTGCCAGCAGCACACTAGCGGGGGGAGATACGCAGTATTTT.

This sequence joins TRBV10-2 and TRBJ2-7, with 7 bases fitting TRBD1. The CDR3 runs to 15 residues. Losses at the gene ends were 6 bases for V and 4 bases for J; bases not matched to a gene: 12. In germline, CDR1 is WSHSY, CDR2 SAAADI. CDR3 region: CASSSRQGAGYEQYF. CDR3 coding DNA: TGCGCCAGCAGCTCGAGACAGGGCGCAGGTTACGAGCAGTACTTC.

This clone was detected only once. The chain has TRBV7-8 and TRBJ1-1, with D unclear. Per germline, CDR1 SGHVS and CDR2 FQNEAQ. The CDR3 is made up of 13 amino acids. V lost 6 bases, J lost 1 base, and 9 bases lay in between. The CDR3 DNA is TGTGCCAGCAGTCCCGGTAAGAACACTGAAGCTTTCTTT. This translates into CASSPGKNTEAFF.

V is TRBV16 and J is TRBJ2-4; TRBD1 matches 8 bases. Per germline, CDR1 KGHSY and CDR2 FQNENV. J lost 5 bases, V lost 2 bases, and 11 bases had no gene match. The CDR3 consists of 17 residues. The CDR3 protein is CASSQTHPRGLQNIQYF. The CDR3 region has the DNA TGTGCCAGCAGCCAAACCCACCCCAGGGGGCTACAAAACATTCAGTACTTC.

This clone was seen a few times. V is TRBV9 and J is TRBJ1-3; D gene unclear. This CDR3 has 14 amino acids. V was pared by 3 bases and J by 1 base, with 8 bases between. Per germline, CDR1 SGDLS and CDR2 YYNGEE. CDR3 residues: CASSGRRSGNTIYF. The CDR3 nucleotides are TGTGCCAGCAGCGGACGGAGGTCTGGAAACACCATATATTTT.

The genes are TRBV5-1 and TRBJ2-1; 7 bases fit TRBD2. V was pared by 3 bases and J by 0 bases, with 3 bases of the junction left unmatched. Germline values: CDR1 SGHRS, CDR2 YFSETQ. This CDR3 is 15 amino acids long. The CDR3 DNA follows: TGCGCCAGCAGCTCCCTAGCGGACTCCTACAATGAGCAGTTCTTC. Translation gives CASSSLADSYNEQFF.

J is TRBJ2-7 and V is TRBV5-8; TRBD1 matches 9 bases. This CDR3 region has 17 residues. The V and J ends lost 7 bases and 4 bases, in that order; junction bases with no gene match: 18. Per the germline V gene, CDR1 is SGHTS and CDR2 is YDEGEE. CDR3 amino acids: CASVPPLGGQGAYEQYF. CDR3 sequence (DNA): TGTGCCAGCGTACCTCCCTTAGGGGGACAGGGAGCTTACGAGCAGTACTTC.

The CDR3 reads CASSLDGISGNTIYF. In nucleotides, the CDR3 is TGTGCCAGCAGCCTAGACGGAATCTCTGGAAACACCATATATTTT. This chain links TRBV6-5 with TRBJ1-3; no firm D call. The germline V and J ends were trimmed by 6 bases and 0 bases, with 12 bases remaining between them. Germline V gene sequence: CDR1 MNHEY, CDR2 SVGAGI. This CDR3 is built from 15 residues.

V usage is TRBV11-2 and J usage is TRBJ2-1; TRBD1 aligns across 10 bases. Germline assignment: CDR1 SGHAT and CDR2 FQNNGV. This CDR3 contains 15 residues. V shed 3 bases and J 5 bases; nucleotides not matched to a gene: 4. The DNA for the CDR3 is TGTGCCAGCAGCTTGGGACAGGGGACCCACAATGAGCAGTTCTTC. Translated: CASSLGQGTHNEQFF. The full variable domain, completed using reference TRBV11-2 and TRBJ2-1, is EAGVAQSPRYKIIEKRQSVAFWCNPISGHATLYWYQQILGQGPKLLIQFQNNGVVDDSQLPKDRFSAERLKGVDSTLKIQPAKLEDSAVYLCASSLGQGTHNEQFFGPGTRLTVL.

The chain combines TRBV7-8 with TRBJ2-2, with TRBD2 identical over 10 bases. After removal of 4 bases from V and 3 bases from J, the junction contained 5 bases not matched to a gene. The germline V gene has CDR1 SGHVS and CDR2 FQNEAQ. This CDR3 is built from 16 residues. The CDR3 DNA reads as TGTGCCAGCAGCTCCCAGCGGGAGGGCGACACCGGGGAGCTGTTTTTT. Translating gives CASSSQREGDTGELFF.

The J gene is TRBJ1-3, the V gene TRBV18, with TRBD1 matching over 7 bases. The V gene's germline CDR1 is KGHSH and CDR2 LQKENI. This CDR3 region has 16 residues. The ends lost 4 bases at V and 4 bases at J; junction bases unmatched: 10. Written as DNA, the CDR3 is TGTGCCAGCTCACGGGGTGTCGGGACAGCCGGAAACACCATATATTTT. Translation: CASSRGVGTAGNTIYF.

The sample holds a few counts of this clone. The chain joins TRBV7-6 to TRBJ2-1; possibly TRBD2 for D (6 bases). V was trimmed by 6 bases and J by 7 bases, leaving 16 bases between them. CDR1 is SGHVS, CDR2 FNYEAQ, per germline. This CDR3 has 14 amino acids. The CDR3 protein is CASRHSGLGNEQFF. The CDR3 region has the DNA TGTGCCAGCAGGCATAGCGGATTAGGTAATGAGCAGTTCTTC.

This sequence joins TRBV3-1 (or the pseudogene TRBV3-2) and TRBJ2-2; the match to TRBD2 covers 13 bases. J lost 3 bases, V lost 0 bases, and 1 base had no gene match. Per the germline V gene, CDR1 is LGHDT and CDR2 is YNNKEL (reference sequence). The CDR3 sequence is 17 residues long. Here the CDR3 DNA reads TGTGCCAGCAGCCAAGAGACTAGCGGGGGGCACACCGGGGAGCTGTTTTTT. This gives the protein CASSQETSGGHTGELFF.

The chain uses TRBV27 and TRBJ1-5; tentatively, D is TRBD1 (5 bases). This CDR3 has 15 residues. Trimming pared 6 bases from V and 0 bases from J, leaving 12 bases between. Germline V gene data show CDR1 as MNHEY and CDR2 as SMNVEV (reference sequence). The CDR3, as DNA: TGTGCCAGCAGCCCGACAGTGAGTAGCAATCAGCCCCAGCATTTT. Translating it yields CASSPTVSSNQPQHF.

V gene TRBV27 combines with J gene TRBJ2-1, with a weak D call TRBD1 (6 bases). The germline V and J ends were trimmed by 2 bases and 4 bases, with 9 bases remaining between them. From germline, CDR1 is MNHEY and CDR2 SMNVEV (reference sequence). The length of the CDR3 is 14 residues. CDR3 in amino acids: CASSLVGAYNEQFF. CDR3 nucleotide sequence: TGTGCCAGCAGTTTAGTGGGGGCGTACAATGAGCAGTTCTTC.

This chain uses TRBV24-1 with TRBJ2-7; D gene ambiguous. With 7 bases removed from V and 0 bases from J, the gap between germline ends came to 6 bases. This CDR3 comprises 12 residues. The germline CDR1 and CDR2 sequences are KGHDR and SFDVKD. CDR3 in DNA: TGTGCCACCAGCCTTAGCTCCTACGAGCAGTACTTC. Protein sequence: CATSLSSYEQYF.

The chain carries TRBV12-3 or TRBV12-4 and TRBJ2-1; weak D call: TRBD2 (5 bases). Trimming took off 6 bases at V and 8 bases at J, with 11 bases between the two ends. CDR3 length: 12 residues. The DNA of the CDR3 is TGTGCCAGCAGCATCTTGAGGGATGAGCAGTTCTTC. This translates into CASSILRDEQFF.

This clone was observed once. The chain has TRBV2 and TRBJ2-3, with D possibly matching TRBD2 (6 bases). Per the germline V gene, CDR1 is SNHLY and CDR2 is FYNNEI. This CDR3 contains 17 residues. Trimming shortened V by 6 bases and J by 1 base, and 20 bases separated the two germline ends. The CDR3 spells CASRFSTRLGRTDTQYF. CDR3 sequence (DNA): TGTGCCAGCAGGTTCTCGACTAGACTAGGGCGCACAGATACGCAGTATTTT. The entire variable domain, with the rest obtained from reference TRBV2 and TRBJ2-3, is as follows: EPEVTQTPSHQVTQMGQEVILRCVPISNHLYFYWYRQILGQKVEFLVSFYNNEISEKSEIFDDQFSVERPDGSNFTLKIRSTKLEDSAMYFCASRFSTRLGRTDTQYFGPGTRLTVL.

This clone came up a few times. The rearrangement links TRBV27 to TRBJ1-1; possible D gene TRBD1, 5 bases. This CDR3 has 15 amino acids. The V and J ends lost 8 bases and 0 bases respectively, with 16 bases between them. Looked up from germline, CDR1 is MNHEY and CDR2 is SMNVEV (reference sequence). This CDR3 is CASHRGNTMNTEAFF. CDR3 in DNA: TGTGCCAGCCATAGGGGCAACACAATGAACACTGAAGCTTTCTTT.

V gene TRBV7-9 combines with J gene TRBJ1-4; D is ambiguous. The V and J ends lost 5 bases and 5 bases respectively, with 6 bases between them. CDR3 length: 12 amino acids. Germline V gene lookup returns CDR1 SEHNR and CDR2 FQNEAQ (reference sequence). CDR3 DNA sequence: TGTGCCAGCAGCGAGGGCAATGAAAAACTGTTTTTT. As protein: CASSEGNEKLFF.

The chain carries TRBV30 and TRBJ2-7; 10 bases agree with TRBD1. From germline, CDR1 is GTSNPN and CDR2 SVGIG (reference sequence). CDR3 length: 15 amino acids. Losses at the gene ends were 2 bases for V and 6 bases for J; bases not matched to a gene: 10. The CDR3, as DNA: TGTGCCTGGAGTCTAACGGGACAGGGGCGTCCCGAGCAGTACTTC. This codes for CAWSLTGQGRPEQYF.

The chain couples TRBV6-6 to TRBJ1-4; 8 positions agree with TRBD1. V lost 8 bases to trimming and J lost 0 bases; unmatched junction nucleotides: 5. The CDR3 sequence is 15 residues long. Germline lookup yields CDR1 MNHNY and CDR2 SVGAGI (reference sequence). In nucleotides, the CDR3 is TGTGCCAGCGGCGACAGGGGCACAACTAATGAAAAACTGTTTTTT. Protein sequence: CASGDRGTTNEKLFF.

The V gene is TRBV3-1 (or the pseudogene TRBV3-2), the J gene TRBJ2-3; no clear D gene. The CDR3 spans 15 residues. The V end was cut by 3 bases, the J end by 3 bases, with 13 bases between. Germline V gene data show CDR1 as LGHDT and CDR2 as YNNKEL (reference sequence). The CDR3 DNA sequence: TGTGCCAGCAGCCAGGAGCGCCCGACTACAGATACGCAGTATTTT. It specifies CASSQERPTTDTQYF.

The CDR3 coding sequence is TGTGCCAGCAGCTTAGGTGGTCCGCGGGAGCAGTACTTC. This codes for CASSLGGPREQYF. This chain joins TRBV7-2 and TRBJ2-7; D uncertain. Trimming left V 1 base short and J 7 bases short, with 11 bases between. This CDR3 is 13 amino acids long. Germline V CDR1 and CDR2: SGHTA, FQGNSA.

This chain connects TRBV7-2 to TRBJ2-7, with D possibly being TRBD1 (6 bases). The V gene's germline CDR1 is SGHTA and CDR2 FQGNSA. Trimming took 3 bases from V and 3 from J, leaving 12 bases between them. The CDR3 sequence is 14 residues long. The CDR3 reads CASSLDQGGYEQYF. The DNA for the CDR3 is TGTGCCAGCAGCTTGGATCAAGGGGGCTACGAGCAGTACTTC.

This chain connects TRBV6-5 to TRBJ2-1; 9 nucleotides line up with TRBD1. CDR3 length equals 15 residues. CDR1 and CDR2 from the germline V gene are MNHEY and SVGAGI. Trimming cost V 5 bases and J 8 bases; bases outside gene matches: 10. CDR3 nucleotide sequence: TGTGCCAGCAGTCGCGCCGGGACAGGGAACCATGAGCAGTTCTTC. Encoded protein: CASSRAGTGNHEQFF.

This chain uses TRBV7-3 with TRBJ2-1; D is unclear. V gave up 5 bases and J gave up 1 base, with 9 bases separating them. Germline values: CDR1 SGHTA, CDR2 FQGTGA. There are 14 residues in the CDR3. The CDR3 sequence is CASSPPGSYNEQFF. CDR3 in DNA: TGTGCCAGCAGCCCCCCGGGTTCCTACAATGAGCAGTTCTTC.